The 14 T cell receptor beta chains below were found in one sample sequenced in a study of T cell responses to AZD1222 COVID-19 vaccine. Profiled with immunoSEQ multiplex PCR; TCRdb holds only in-frame clones, not every one. The data hold about 87,000 clones, with roughly 90% observed a single time. This sample comprised peripheral blood, obtained on day 0 of AZD1222 vaccination. Receptor source: an adult in good health.

The chain combines TRBV6-2 or TRBV6-3 with TRBJ2-1, with no clear D. Germline lookup yields CDR1 MNHEY and CDR2 SVGEGT. V was cut by 0 bases and J by 0 bases, with 15 bases left in between. This CDR3 region has 18 residues. The CDR3 DNA follows: TGTGCCAGCAGTTACTCATCGGCCGTACCCAGCTCCTACAATGAGCAGTTCTTC. As protein: CASSYSSAVPSSYNEQFF.

This clone was detected a few times. This sequence joins TRBV12-3 or TRBV12-4 and TRBJ1-2, with D perhaps matching TRBD1 (5 bases). CDR3 length: 12 amino acids. V was cut by 4 bases and J by 7 bases, with 10 bases left in between. CDR3 loop: CASSSTGSGYTF. CDR3 nucleotides: TGTGCCAGCAGTTCCACAGGCAGTGGCTACACCTTC.

The rearrangement links TRBV7-6 to TRBJ1-3; TRBD1 is a possible D gene (6 bases). Germline CDR1 is SGHVS and CDR2 is FNYEAQ. This CDR3 comprises 16 residues. Trimming cost V 3 bases and J 7 bases, with 19 bases left between them. The chain's CDR3 is CASSFRADSPMNTIYF. CDR3 in DNA: TGTGCCAGCAGCTTCAGGGCGGACAGCCCGATGAACACCATATATTTT.

The chain combines TRBV10-3 with TRBJ1-2; unclear D gene. CDR3 length: 11 amino acids. Germline CDR1 reads ENHRY; CDR2 reads SYGVKD. Between the trimmed V and J ends, which lost 10 bases and 6 bases, there was a span of 12 bases. The CDR3 DNA is TGTGCCACCGGGGATGGGGATGGCTACACCTTC. Its translation is CATGDGDGYTF.

This chain connects TRBV9 to TRBJ1-2, with 7 bases fitting TRBD1. V lost 6 bases to trimming and J lost 4 bases; unmatched junction nucleotides: 6. Germline V lookup: CDR1 SGDLS, CDR2 YYNGEE. The CDR3 length is 13 residues. CDR3 loop: CASNRDSSYGYTF. CDR3 in DNA: TGTGCCAGCAACCGGGACAGTAGCTATGGCTACACCTTC. Full variable domain (missing parts from reference TRBV9 and TRBJ1-2): DSGVTQTPKHLITATGQRVTLRCSPRSGDLSVYWYQQSLDQGLQFLIQYYNGEERAKGNILERFSAQQFPDLHSELNLSSLELGDSALYFCASNRDSSYGYTFGSGTRLTVV.

CDR3 in amino acids: CATIPSGGGRSTDTQYF. In DNA form, the CDR3 reads TGTGCCACCATCCCCTCTGGAGGCGGGAGAAGCACAGATACGCAGTATTTT. The chain employs TRBV15 and TRBJ2-3, with 7 positions matching TRBD2. Losses at the gene ends were 7 bases for V and 0 bases for J; bases not matched to a gene: 13. CDR3 length: 17 residues. Germline V gives CDR1 LNHNV, CDR2 YYDKDF (reference sequence).

On this clone itself: This specimen includes other DNA sequences encoding the same CDR3. The chain couples TRBV3-1 (or the pseudogene TRBV3-2) to TRBJ2-7; D gene unclear. V was pared by 2 bases and J by 0 bases, with 2 bases between. This CDR3 region has 12 residues. CDR1 LGHDT and CDR2 YNNKEL come from the germline V gene (reference sequence). This CDR3 is CASSQTSYEQYF. CDR3 sequence (DNA): TGTGCCAGCAGCCAAACCTCCTACGAGCAGTACTTC.

This chain links TRBV14 with TRBJ1-1; the D is unclear. V lost 2 bases and J 4 bases, leaving 20 bases between the germline ends. In germline, CDR1 is SGHDN, CDR2 FVKESK. This CDR3 spans 17 amino acids. CDR3 nucleotides: TGTGCCAGCAGCCAATTCAAACCCTCGACGTGGGTCACTGAAGCTTTCTTT. It is translated as CASSQFKPSTWVTEAFF.

The CDR3: CASSPSSLRGRLVRNEQYF. The CDR3 DNA is TGTGCCAGCAGCCCTAGTTCGCTCAGGGGGCGCTTGGTTCGCAACGAGCAGTACTTC. The V call is TRBV5-8, the J call TRBJ2-7; TRBD1 matches 8 bases. This CDR3 is 19 amino acids long. J gave up 5 bases and V 4 bases, and 23 bases lay outside the gene matches. Germline V gene sequence: CDR1 SGHTS, CDR2 YDEGEE.

This chain connects TRBV5-5 to TRBJ1-6; D not resolved. The CDR3 length is 14 residues. Germline loops: CDR1 SGHKS, CDR2 YYEKEE (reference sequence). Trimming cost V 4 bases and J 9 bases, with 14 bases left between them. CDR3 sequence (DNA): TGTGCCAGCAGCGAAAGTGGCTTCTCTTCACCCCTCCACTTT. Its protein is CASSESGFSSPLHF.

The chain employs TRBV18 and TRBJ2-6; D is uncertain. Per the germline V gene, CDR1 is KGHSH and CDR2 is LQKENI. CDR3 size: 13 residues. V lost 2 bases to trimming and J lost 2 bases, with 1 base between them. CDR3 amino acids: CASSPTGANVLTF. The DNA for the CDR3 is TGTGCCAGCTCACCAACTGGGGCCAACGTCCTGACTTTC.

V is TRBV19 and J is TRBJ1-1; 10 bases are shared with TRBD1. Germline-derived CDR1 and CDR2 are LNHDA and SQIVND (reference sequence). V was clipped by 6 bases and J by 1 base; unmatched bases: 11. This CDR3 region has 17 residues. CDR3 DNA sequence: TGTGCCAGTAGACAATCCGGGACAGGGGCCGGGAACACTGAAGCTTTCTTT. Translation gives CASRQSGTGAGNTEAFF. The full variable domain, rest sourced from reference TRBV19 and TRBJ1-1, is DGGITQSPKYLFRKEGQNVTLSCEQNLNHDAMYWYRQDPGQGLRLIYYSQIVNDFQKGDIAEGYSVSREKKESFPLTVTSAQKNPTAFYLCASRQSGTGAGNTEAFFGQGTRLTVV.

The rearrangement links TRBV14 to TRBJ1-1, with D possibly TRBD1 on 6 matching bases. V was clipped by 3 bases and J by 7 bases, with 18 bases between them. Germline V CDR1 and CDR2: SGHDN, FVKESK. This CDR3 spans 15 amino acids. The CDR3 region is CASSHISRGSGEAFF. DNA for the CDR3: TGTGCCAGCAGCCACATTAGCAGGGGCAGTGGTGAAGCTTTCTTT.

Regarding this clone: A junction boundary mismatches the germline segment, possibly from a read error. The chain carries TRBV7-9 and TRBJ2-1; the match to TRBD2 covers 10 bases. The germline CDR1 and CDR2 sequences are SEHNR and FQNEAQ (reference sequence). The CDR3 extends over 14 amino acids. In nucleotides, the CDR3 is TGTGCCAGCAGTTTAGCGGGAGGAATCAATGAGCAGTTCTTC. This codes for CASSLAGGINEQFF.